This T cell receptor beta chain was found in a study of early T cells in non-severe SARS-CoV-2 infection. For the study at large: Sequencing of bulk RNA from unsorted whole blood was done, without chain pairing. Study-wide results and caveats: Comparison of clonotypes with VDJdb favored anti-spike CD8 responses while missing private and CD4 specificities.

Individual cDNA molecules received unique molecular identifiers. TCRdb used MiXCR to reprocess the 5' RACE reads, holding one entry per CDR3 protein. The table lists around 100,000 distinct CDR3 sequences, around 17% of them singletons. This clonotype was found a few times. The antigen remains undetermined. The germline V gene encodes CDR1 MNHNS and CDR2 SASEGT. The V and J ends lost 8 bases and 0 bases respectively, with 16 bases between them. The CDR3 totals 15 residues. This sequence joins TRBV6-1 and TRBJ1-1; possibly TRBD1 for D (5 bases). Specimen: whole blood. This sequence was found in an adult who was a healthcare worker with PCR-confirmed SARS-CoV-2 infection or an uninfected control (not recorded which). CDR3: CASLLGPYMNTEAFF. CDR3 sequence (DNA): TGTGCCAGCTTGCTGGGACCCTACATGAACACTGAAGCTTTCTTT.